The source of this T cell receptor (beta chain) is a study of blood T cells in healthy people across ages. Study-wide results and limits: Comparison with aged donors showed that long-lived donors had more naive CD4+ cells and higher diversity.

A second PCR, run for about 7 to 11 cycles, used a sample-barcoded 5' primer plus a J-beta primer mix. TCRdb re-called the 5' RACE reads with MiXCR, one entry per CDR3 protein. This table has about 780,000 distinct CDR3 sequences, less than 60% appearing once. The ends were cut back, 5 bases at V and 4 bases at J, with 15 bases in the middle. The germline V gene encodes CDR1 DFQATT and CDR2 SNEGSKA (reference sequence). This CDR3 region has 14 residues. The count of this clonotype is one. The antigen is unknown. The clonotype originates from a man older than 75 in good health. This chain uses TRBV20-1 with TRBJ2-1; tentatively, D is TRBD2 (6 bases). Material for sequencing was blood. The CDR3 coding sequence is TGCAGTGCTCCAAAACCGACTAGTTACAATGAGCAGTTCTTC. Amino acids: CSAPKPTSYNEQFF.